The clone carrying this T cell receptor (beta chain) was seen at least ten times. Assembly of TCR beta libraries relied on iRepertoire HTBI primers together with Arm-PCR of CDR3 regions. MiXCR, applied by TCRdb to the multiplex PCR reads, yields one record per CDR3 protein. The top ten clones hold 15% to 20% of a sample with 600,000 to 650,000 distinct CDR3 sequences, roughly 15% of them seen once. This sample's time point: newly diagnosed GD, antithyroid drugs for less than 3 months. The authors made the TCR library using RNA they extracted from PBMCs. CDR3 size: 14 residues. V dropped 2 bases and J dropped 0 bases, with 7 bases sitting between them. Germline lookup yields CDR1 LNHDA and CDR2 SQIVND (reference sequence). The entry originates in a study of regulatory T cells in long-lasting Graves disease. The sample was also reused in another study, on T cells in Graves' hyperthyroidism and ophthalmopathy.

Sample: peripheral blood mononuclear cells (PBMCs), taken at new diagnosis, from a patient treated with antithyroid drugs. The chain recombines TRBV19 with TRBJ1-1; D not resolved. The TCR comes from a woman aged 25 to 45 with Graves disease. CDR3 DNA sequence: TGTGCCAGTAGTATAAGTTGGATGAACACTGAAGCTTTCTTT. The encoded protein is CASSISWMNTEAFF.